Described below is a single T cell receptor (beta chain) sequence and its context. No cognate antigen has been identified for it. Within one base of it there is no much larger clone, and no base qualities were kept. This sample was taken from a study of cytotoxic CD8 clonotypes in ibrutinib-treated CLL (dated by TCRdb to about 2021). In terms of the full investigation: The cohort had about a dozen relapsed/refractory and around 14 treatment-naive patients; some 17 were IGHV unmutated. Partial responses were observed in about 25 patients and complete responses in 2; after a median follow-up of roughly 62 months, remission was maintained in 15 or so patients and progression was observed in some twelve. Samples at response were collected after a median of roughly 13 months of treatment, with a range of about 6 to 36 months. Samples averaged approximately 250,000 productive templates and 90,000 to 95,000 productive rearrangements. Of the 90 or so participants in the trial, 26 had longitudinal samples available. Cryopreserved peripheral blood mononuclear cells were obtained prior to treatment, at the time of response, and at either disease progression or sustained remission. Patients were still on ibrutinib when every remission and progressive disease sample was collected.

On a MiSeq, deep resolution sequencing aimed for a depth between 1 in 1 million and 1 in 200,000 T cells, with each clonotype covered about 9.2x on average. TCR beta libraries were generated with the immunoSEQ hsTCRB Kit. The paper's processing steps were these. ImmunoSEQ Data Assistant and ImmunoSEQ Analyzer were used for data analysis, and V, D and J genes were assigned according to IMGT definitions. Clonality was computed as one minus normalized Shannon entropy of productive rearrangement frequencies, ranging from 0 to 1. Only overrepresented clonotypes making up at least 0.05% of the repertoire of each patient were included in the public clonotype analysis. Repertoires from roughly 13 age-matched healthy donors in immuneACCESS were used as clonality controls. Drawn from immuneACCESS, this table holds only the in-frame rearrangements with V and J called that TCRdb kept. Clones are partly lost; checked studies trace under half to an unresolved V gene and leave the rest unexplained. Clonal size and the V and J genes are those of that table, whereas D and trimming came from the DNA. A total of about 160,000 clones appear in this sample, under 85% of them only once. The ten most abundant clones make up less than 6% of the sample.

In light of the paper, this sample's time point label describes: 20 to 25 months on ibrutinib. For TCR beta library preparation, approximately 2.2 micrograms of genomic DNA were isolated from cryopreserved PBMCs. Longitudinal blood samples from CLL patients on ibrutinib monotherapy were analyzed using high-throughput TCR beta sequencing. The patients took part in an open-label, single-center phase 2 trial of ibrutinib monotherapy. Study-wide conclusions, independent of this receptor: Public clonotypes were rare and either shrank or stayed stable during treatment, and the rise in clonality at ibrutinib response reflected expansion of private clonotypes. Sampling times were not matched between patients in sustained remission and patients whose disease was progressing, and lymph node repertoires were not examined. Baseline clonality exceeded that of age-matched healthy donors and correlated strongly with circulating CD8+ T-cell counts. An increase in clonality was observed at ibrutinib response, with clonality remaining stable during sustained remission and falling back toward baseline at progression.

CDR1 and CDR2 (SGHTA, FQGTGA) derive from the germline V gene. The CDR3 measures 13 amino acids from cysteine to phenylalanine. Kept here is only the CDR3 DNA, which spans 39 bases and is read in frame from base 1. Trimming takes 3 bases from V and 2 bases from J, and the germline ends sit 8 bases apart. The sequence was obtained from a human donor with chronic lymphocytic leukemia. Sequencing was performed on PBMCs, taken after 24 months of ibrutinib treatment. The chain joins TRBV7-3 to TRBJ2-7; perhaps TRBD2 is the D gene, with 6 bases matching. The encoded CDR3 is CASSLDYPYEQYF. The nucleotide sequence reads TGTGCCAGCAGCTTGGACTACCCCTACGAGCAGTACTTC.